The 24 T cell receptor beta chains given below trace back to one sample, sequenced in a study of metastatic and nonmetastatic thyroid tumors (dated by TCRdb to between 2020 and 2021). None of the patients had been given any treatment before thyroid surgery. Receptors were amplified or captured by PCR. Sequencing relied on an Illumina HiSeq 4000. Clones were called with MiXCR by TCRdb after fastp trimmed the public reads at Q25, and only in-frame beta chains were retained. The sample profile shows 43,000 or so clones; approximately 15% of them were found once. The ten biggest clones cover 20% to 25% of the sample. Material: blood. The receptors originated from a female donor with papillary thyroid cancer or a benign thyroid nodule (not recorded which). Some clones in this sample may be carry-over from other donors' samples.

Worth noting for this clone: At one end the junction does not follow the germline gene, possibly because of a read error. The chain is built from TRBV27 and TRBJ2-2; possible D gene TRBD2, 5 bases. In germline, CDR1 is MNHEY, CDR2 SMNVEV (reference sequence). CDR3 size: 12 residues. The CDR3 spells CASSLNTGELFF. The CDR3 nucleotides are TGTGCCAGCAGTTTGAACACCGGGGAGCTGTTCTTT.

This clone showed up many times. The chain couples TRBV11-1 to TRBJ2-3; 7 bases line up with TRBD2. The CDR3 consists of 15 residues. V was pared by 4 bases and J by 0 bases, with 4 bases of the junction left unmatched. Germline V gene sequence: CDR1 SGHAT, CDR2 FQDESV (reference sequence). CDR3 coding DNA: TGTGCCAGCAGCTCTTCAGCGGGGAGCACAGATACGCAGTATTTT. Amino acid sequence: CASSSSAGSTDTQYF.

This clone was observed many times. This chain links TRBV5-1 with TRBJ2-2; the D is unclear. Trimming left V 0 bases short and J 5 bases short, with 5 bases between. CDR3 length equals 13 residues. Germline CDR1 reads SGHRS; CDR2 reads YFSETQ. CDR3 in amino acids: CASSLAGTGELFF. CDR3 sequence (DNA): TGCGCCAGCAGCTTGGCCGGGACCGGGGAGCTGTTTTTT.

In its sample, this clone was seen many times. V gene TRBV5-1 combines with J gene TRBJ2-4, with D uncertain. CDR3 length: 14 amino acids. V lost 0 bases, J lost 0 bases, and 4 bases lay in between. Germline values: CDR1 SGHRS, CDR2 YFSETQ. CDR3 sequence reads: CASSLGVAKNIQYF. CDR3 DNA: TGCGCCAGCAGCTTGGGCGTAGCCAAAAACATTCAGTACTTC.

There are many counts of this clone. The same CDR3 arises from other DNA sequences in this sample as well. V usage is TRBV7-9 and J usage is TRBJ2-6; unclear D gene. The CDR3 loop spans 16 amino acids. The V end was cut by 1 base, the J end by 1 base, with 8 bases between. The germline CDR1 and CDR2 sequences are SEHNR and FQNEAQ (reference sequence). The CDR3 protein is CASSLGAGSGANVLTF. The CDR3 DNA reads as TGTGCCAGCAGCTTAGGTGCAGGTTCTGGGGCCAACGTCCTGACTTTC.

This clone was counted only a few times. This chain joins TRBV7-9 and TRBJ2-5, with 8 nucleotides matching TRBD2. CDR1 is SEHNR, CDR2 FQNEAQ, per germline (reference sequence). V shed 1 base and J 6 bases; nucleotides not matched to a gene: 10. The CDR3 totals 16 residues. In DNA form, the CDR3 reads TGTGCCAGCAGCTTAGGTAGTCGGGAGGGCCACCAGACCCAGTACTTC. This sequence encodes CASSLGSREGHQTQYF.

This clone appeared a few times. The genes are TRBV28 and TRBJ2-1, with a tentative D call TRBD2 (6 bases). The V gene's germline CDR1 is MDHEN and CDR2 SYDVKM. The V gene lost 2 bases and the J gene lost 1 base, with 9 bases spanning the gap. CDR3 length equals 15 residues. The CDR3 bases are TGTGCCAGCAGTTTAGCGGGATCATCCTACAATGAGCAGTTCTTC. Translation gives CASSLAGSSYNEQFF. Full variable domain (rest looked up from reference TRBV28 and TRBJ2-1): DVKVTQSSRYLVKRTGEKVFLECVQDMDHENMFWYRQDPGLGLRLIYFSYDVKMKEKGDIPEGYSVSREKKERFSLILESASTNQTSMYLCASSLAGSSYNEQFFGPGTRLTVL.

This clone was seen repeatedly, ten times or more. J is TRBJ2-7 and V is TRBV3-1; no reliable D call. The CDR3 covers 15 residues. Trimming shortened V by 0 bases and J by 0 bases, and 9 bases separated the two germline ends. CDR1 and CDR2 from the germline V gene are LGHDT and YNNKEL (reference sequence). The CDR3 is CASSQELPVSYEQYF. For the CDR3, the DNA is TGTGCCAGCAGCCAAGAACTTCCAGTCTCCTACGAGCAGTACTTC.

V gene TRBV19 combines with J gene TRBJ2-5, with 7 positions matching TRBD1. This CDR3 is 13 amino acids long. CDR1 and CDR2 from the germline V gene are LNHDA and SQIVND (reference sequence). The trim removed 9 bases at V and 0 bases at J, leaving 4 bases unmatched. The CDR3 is CASMDRNQETQYF. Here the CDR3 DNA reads TGTGCCAGCATGGACAGGAACCAAGAGACCCAGTACTTC.

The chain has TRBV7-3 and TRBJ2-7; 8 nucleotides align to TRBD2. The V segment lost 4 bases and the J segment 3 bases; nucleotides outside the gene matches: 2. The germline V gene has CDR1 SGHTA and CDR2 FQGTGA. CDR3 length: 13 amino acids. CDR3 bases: TGTGCCAGCAGCTCGGGACTAGACTACGAGCAGTACTTC. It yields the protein CASSSGLDYEQYF.

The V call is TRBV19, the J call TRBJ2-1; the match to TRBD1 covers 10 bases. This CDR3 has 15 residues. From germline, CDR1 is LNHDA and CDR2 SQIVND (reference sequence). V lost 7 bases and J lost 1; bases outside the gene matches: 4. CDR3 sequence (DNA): TGTGCCAGTACCGTGGGACAGGGGTCCTACAATGAGCAGTTCTTC. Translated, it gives CASTVGQGSYNEQFF.

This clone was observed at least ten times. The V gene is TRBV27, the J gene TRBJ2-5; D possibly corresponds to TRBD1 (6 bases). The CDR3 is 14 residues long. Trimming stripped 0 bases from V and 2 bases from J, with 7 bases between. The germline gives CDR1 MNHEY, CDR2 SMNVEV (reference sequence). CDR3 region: CASSLSDSQETQYF. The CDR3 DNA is TGTGCCAGCAGTTTATCGGACAGTCAAGAGACCCAGTACTTC.

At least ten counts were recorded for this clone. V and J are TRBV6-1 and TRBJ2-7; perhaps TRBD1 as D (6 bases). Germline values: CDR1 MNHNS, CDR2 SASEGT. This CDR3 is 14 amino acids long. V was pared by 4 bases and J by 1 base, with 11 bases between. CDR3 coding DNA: TGTGCCAGCAGTGTCGGGACATGGTCCTACGAGCAGTACTTC. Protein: CASSVGTWSYEQYF.

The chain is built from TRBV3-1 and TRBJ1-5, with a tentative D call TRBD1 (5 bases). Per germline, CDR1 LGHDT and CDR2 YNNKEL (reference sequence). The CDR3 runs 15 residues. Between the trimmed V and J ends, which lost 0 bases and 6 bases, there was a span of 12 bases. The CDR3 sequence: CASSQDVGEGQPQHF. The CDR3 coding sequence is TGTGCCAGCAGCCAAGATGTGGGGGAGGGTCAGCCCCAGCATTTT.

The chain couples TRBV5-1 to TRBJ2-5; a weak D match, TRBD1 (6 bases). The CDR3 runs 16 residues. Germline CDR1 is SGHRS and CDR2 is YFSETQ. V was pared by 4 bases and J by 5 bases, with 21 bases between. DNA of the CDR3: TGCGCCAGCAGCAGAACTTCCGGGACAACTTCGGAGACCCAGTACTTC. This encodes CASSRTSGTTSETQYF.

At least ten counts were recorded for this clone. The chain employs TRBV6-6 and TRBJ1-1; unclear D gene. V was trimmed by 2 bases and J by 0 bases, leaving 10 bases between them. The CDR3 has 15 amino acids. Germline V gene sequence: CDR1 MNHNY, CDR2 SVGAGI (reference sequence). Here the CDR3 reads CASSYGPSLNTEAFF. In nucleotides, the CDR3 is TGTGCCAGCAGTTACGGGCCCTCTTTGAACACTGAAGCTTTCTTT.

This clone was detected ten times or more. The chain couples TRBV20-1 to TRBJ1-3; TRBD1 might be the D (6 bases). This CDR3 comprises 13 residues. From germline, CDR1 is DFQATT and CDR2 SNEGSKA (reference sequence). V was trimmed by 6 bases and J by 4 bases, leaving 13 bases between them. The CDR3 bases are TGCAGTGCAAAGGGGGGCGCCGGAAACACCATATATTTT. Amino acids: CSAKGGAGNTIYF.

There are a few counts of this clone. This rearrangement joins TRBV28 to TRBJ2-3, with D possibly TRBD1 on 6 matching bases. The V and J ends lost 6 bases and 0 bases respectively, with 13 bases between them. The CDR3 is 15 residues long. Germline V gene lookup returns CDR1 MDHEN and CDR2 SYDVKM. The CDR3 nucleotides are TGTGCCAGCAGCAAGAGACAGGCAAGCACAGATACGCAGTATTTT. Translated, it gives CASSKRQASTDTQYF.

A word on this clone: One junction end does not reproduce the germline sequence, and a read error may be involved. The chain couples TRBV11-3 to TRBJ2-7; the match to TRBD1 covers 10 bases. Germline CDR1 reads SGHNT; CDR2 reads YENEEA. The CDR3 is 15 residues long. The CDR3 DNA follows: TGTGCCAGCAGCCCCGGGACAGGGGCCATCGACGAGCATTACTTC. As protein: CASSPGTGAIDEHYF.

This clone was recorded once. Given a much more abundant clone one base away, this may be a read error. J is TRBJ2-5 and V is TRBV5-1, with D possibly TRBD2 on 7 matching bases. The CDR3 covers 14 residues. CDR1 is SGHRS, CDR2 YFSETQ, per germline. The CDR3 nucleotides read TGCGCCAGCAGCTGGGGGACGGGGGGCAATGAGCAGTTCTTT. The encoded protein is CASSWGTGGNEQFF. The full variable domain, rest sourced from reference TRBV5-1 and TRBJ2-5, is KAGVTQTPRYLIKTRGQQVTLSCSPISGHRSVSWYQQTPGQGLQFLFEYFSETQRNKGNFPGRFSGRQFSNSRSEMNVSTLELGDSALYLCASSWGTGGNEQFFGPGTRLLVL.

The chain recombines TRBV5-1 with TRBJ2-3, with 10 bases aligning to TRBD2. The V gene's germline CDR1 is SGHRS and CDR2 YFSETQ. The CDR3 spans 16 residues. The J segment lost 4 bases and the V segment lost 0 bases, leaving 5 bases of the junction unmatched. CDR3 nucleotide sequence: TGCGCCAGCAGCTTGGGCCGTGGGACTAGCGCAGATACGCAGTATTTT. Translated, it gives CASSLGRGTSADTQYF.

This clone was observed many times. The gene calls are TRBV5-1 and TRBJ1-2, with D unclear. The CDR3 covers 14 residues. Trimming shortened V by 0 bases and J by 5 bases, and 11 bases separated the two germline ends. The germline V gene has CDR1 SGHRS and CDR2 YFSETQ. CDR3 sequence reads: CASSLDTGKYGYTF. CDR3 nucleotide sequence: TGCGCCAGCAGCTTGGATACGGGGAAGTATGGCTACACCTTC. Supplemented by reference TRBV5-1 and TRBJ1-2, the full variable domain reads KAGVTQTPRYLIKTRGQQVTLSCSPISGHRSVSWYQQTPGQGLQFLFEYFSETQRNKGNFPGRFSGRQFSNSRSEMNVSTLELGDSALYLCASSLDTGKYGYTFGSGTRLTVV.

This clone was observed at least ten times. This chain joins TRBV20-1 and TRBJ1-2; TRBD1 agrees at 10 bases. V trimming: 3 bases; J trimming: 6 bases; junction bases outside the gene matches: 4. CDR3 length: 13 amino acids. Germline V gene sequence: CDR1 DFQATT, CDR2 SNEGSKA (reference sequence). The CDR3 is CSARPTGGNGYTF. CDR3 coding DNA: TGCAGTGCTAGGCCGACAGGGGGCAATGGCTACACCTTC.

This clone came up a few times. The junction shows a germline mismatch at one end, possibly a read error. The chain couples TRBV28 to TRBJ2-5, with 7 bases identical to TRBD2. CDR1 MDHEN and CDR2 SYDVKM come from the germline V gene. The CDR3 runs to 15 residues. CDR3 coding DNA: TGTGCCAGCAGTCCCGTATGGGAGGGAGGGGAGAGCCAGTACTTC. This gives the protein CASSPVWEGGESQYF.